These T cell receptor beta chains were read from a single sample in a study of blood T cell repertoires in COVID-19. The table came from immunoSEQ multiplex PCR; TCRdb's copy has only in-frame clones and leaves some out. The sample includes about 120,000 clones, over 75% of them seen just once. Sequencing was performed on peripheral blood. Receptor source: a woman of 80 years or more with active or convalescent COVID-19. The CDR3 runs from the conserved cysteine through the conserved F or W. D genes are given only for firm matches. Rows may omit the clone size; those that give it use once, few, many or a size class.

j_call clone_size v_call d_call cdr3_nt cdr3_aa
TRBJ2-3 . TRBV19 . TGTGCCAGTAGTCGACGGGGTACAGATACGCAGTATTTT CASSRRGTDTQYF
TRBJ1-1 . TRBV5-1 . TGCGCCAGCAGCTTGTTTGGCAGGGGATCGAACACTGAAGCTTTCTTT CASSLFGRGSNTEAFF
TRBJ1-3 . TRBV28 TRBD1 TGTGCCAGCAGTCACCCGAGGAGGGGGCGAGGTGGAAACACCATATATTTT CASSHPRRGRGGNTIYF
TRBJ2-3 few TRBV19 TRBD2 TGTGCCAGTAGTCCTCAGATCTACGGGAGGGGGGATACGCAGTATTTT CASSPQIYGRGDTQYF
TRBJ1-1 . TRBV2 . TGTGCCAAATCCACTGGGGGGGACACTGAAGCTTTCTTT CAKSTGGDTEAFF
TRBJ1-2 . TRBV5-1 . TGCGCCAGCAGCTCCGACCCGGGCAGGGGTGGCTACACCTTC CASSSDPGRGGYTF
TRBJ2-1 . TRBV30 . TGTGCCTGGAGTGTTATTTCGGGTAGTGAGCAGTTCTTC CAWSVISGSEQFF
TRBJ2-1 . TRBV3-1/TRBV3-2 . TGTGCCAGCAGCCGAACAGGGGGGGATTACAATGAGCAGTTCTTC CASSRTGGDYNEQFF
TRBJ1-3 . TRBV5-1 TRBD1 TGCGCCAGCAGCGCCGGGACAGGCGGAAACACCATATATTTT CASSAGTGGNTIYF
TRBJ2-7 . TRBV5-7 . TGTGCCAGCAGCCGGGAAACCCGACAGGAAACCTACGAGCAGTACTTC CASSRETRQETYEQYF
TRBJ2-5 . TRBV2 . TGTGCCAGCAATAAGGAACTAGTTGAAGAGACCCAGTACTTC CASNKELVEETQYF
TRBJ2-3 . TRBV2 . TGTGCCAGCCTACTCCAGACTAGTCAGTGGGATACGCAGTATTTT CASLLQTSQWDTQYF
TRBJ2-1 . TRBV23-1 . TGCGCCAGCAGTCGGAGGTCGGATGAGCAGTTCTTC CASSRRSDEQFF
TRBJ2-3 . TRBV29-1 . TGCAGCGTTATCGTCTCTAGCACAGATACGCAGTATTTT CSVIVSSTDTQYF
TRBJ1-5 few TRBV19 TRBD1 TGTGCCAGTAGTATAGGCGACAGGGGTCCCAATCAGCCCCAGCATTTT CASSIGDRGPNQPQHF
TRBJ2-7 . TRBV5-1 . TGCGCCAGCAGCTTGGGGGCCTCCTACGAGCAGTACTTC CASSLGASYEQYF
TRBJ2-4 once TRBV2 TRBD2 TGTGCCAGCAGTCCCCGGACTAGCCAAAACATTCAGTACTTC CASSPRTSQNIQYF